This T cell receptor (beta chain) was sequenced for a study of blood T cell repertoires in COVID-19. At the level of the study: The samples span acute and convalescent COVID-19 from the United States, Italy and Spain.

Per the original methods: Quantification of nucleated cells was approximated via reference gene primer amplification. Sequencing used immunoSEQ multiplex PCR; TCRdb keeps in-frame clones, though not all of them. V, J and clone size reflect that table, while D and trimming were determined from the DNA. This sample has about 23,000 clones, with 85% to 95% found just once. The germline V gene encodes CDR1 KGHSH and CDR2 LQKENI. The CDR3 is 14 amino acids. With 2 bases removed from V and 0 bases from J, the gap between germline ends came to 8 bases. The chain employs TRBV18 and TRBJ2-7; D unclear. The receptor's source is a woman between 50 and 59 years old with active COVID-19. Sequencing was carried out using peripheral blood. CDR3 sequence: CASSPNSDSYEQYF. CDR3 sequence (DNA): TGTGCCAGCTCACCAAACAGTGACTCCTACGAGCAGTACTTC. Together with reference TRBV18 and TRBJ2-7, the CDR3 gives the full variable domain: NAGVMQNPRHLVRRRGQEARLRCSPMKGHSHVYWYRQLPEEGLKFMVYLQKENIIDESGMPKERFSAEFPKEGPSILRIQQVVRGDSAAYFCASSPNSDSYEQYFGPGTRLTVT.